This T cell receptor beta chain was identified during a study of CD8 T cells in Susac syndrome. An input of about 0.45 to 1 ug of RNA was subjected to reverse transcription using random hexamers. A single record per CDR3 protein comes from TCRdb applying MiXCR to the immunoSEQ multiplex PCR reads. The sample records 150,000 or so distinct CDR3 sequences, around 96% being singletons. The CDR3 extends over 13 amino acids. The V and J ends lost 3 bases and 4 bases respectively, with 9 bases between them. Germline V CDR1 and CDR2: KGHSH, LQKENI. The receptor was isolated from a human donor in good health. This chain links TRBV18 with TRBJ1-2, with no clear D. Sequenced material: CD4+ T cells from PBMCs. The CDR3 sequence: CASSPDLSYGYTF. The CDR3, as DNA: TGTGCCAGCTCACCGGACCTTAGCTATGGCTACACCTTC.